This T cell receptor (beta chain) is drawn from a study of shared clonotypes between healthy human individuals. General study findings and limits: Investigators collected only blood, and repertoires in tissues likely differ. Expectations were that clonotype sharing among donors would be affected by sequencing depth.

The protocol was immunoSEQ multiplex PCR, while the TCRdb copy is restricted to in-frame clones and leaves out a portion. In the table there are about 640,000 clones, about three quarters of which are singletons. Germline CDR1 is LNHNV and CDR2 is YYDKDF (reference sequence). The CDR3 extends over 14 amino acids. V dropped 5 bases and J dropped 4 bases, with 12 bases sitting between them. This clone is a singleton in its sample. The antigen is not known. This rearrangement joins TRBV15 to TRBJ2-1, with D possibly being TRBD1 (5 bases). Sequenced sample: memory CD4+ T cells sorted from blood. As to subset: CD45RA-negative fraction. The TCR was taken from a woman in her thirties in good health. The CDR3 sequence is CATSVRAGYNEQFF. The CDR3 nucleotides are TGTGCCACCAGCGTTCGGGCAGGGTACAATGAGCAGTTCTTC.